This T cell receptor (beta chain) was recorded in a study of blood T cells in healthy people across ages. Study results and limitations: Roughly linearly, TCR beta diversity per million T cells fell as age increased.

Each sample yielded at least 6 micrograms of PBMC total RNA. A note on this clonotype: No antigen is known for it.

CDR3 size: 13 residues. Germline V gives CDR1 SNHLY, CDR2 FYNNEI. Trimming shortened V by 6 bases and J by 8 bases, and 14 bases separated the two germline ends. A sample-barcoded 5' primer and a J-beta primer mix were used in a second PCR of about 6 to 11 cycles. Each CDR3 protein gets one entry after TCRdb re-called the 5' RACE reads with MiXCR. The data hold around 1,500,000 distinct CDR3 sequences, with around two fifths observed a single time. What was sequenced was blood. The clonotype was recovered from a woman aged 18-29 years in good health. This rearrangement joins TRBV2 to TRBJ2-1; D may be TRBD1 (6 bases). In nucleotides, the CDR3 is TGTGCCAGCAGGAAACAGGGTTGGGATGAGCAGTTCTTC. The encoded protein is CASRKQGWDEQFF.